Listed here are 17 T cell receptor beta chains from one sample, sequenced in a study of cytomegalovirus exposure and HLA in healthy donors. Both 60 Vbeta primers and 13 Jbeta primers went into the PCR. Generated by immunoSEQ multiplex PCR, the TCRdb table keeps only in-frame clones and is missing some. The sample lists about 200,000 clones; roughly 80% were seen once. The sample was PBMCs. Receptor source: a man aged 25-45 years in good health and CMV-seronegative.

This chain uses TRBV28 with TRBJ2-1, with TRBD2 as a possible D gene (6 bases). This CDR3 is 17 amino acids long. Trimming left V 3 bases short and J 5 bases short, with 20 bases between. Germline values: CDR1 MDHEN, CDR2 SYDVKM. The CDR3 loop is CASSFPGLRELHNEQFF. Here the CDR3 DNA reads TGTGCCAGCAGTTTTCCAGGGCTCCGGGAGCTCCACAATGAGCAGTTCTTC.

This chain connects TRBV7-9 to TRBJ1-1; a possible D gene is TRBD1 (6 bases). With 3 bases removed from V and 4 bases from J, the gap between germline ends came to 9 bases. The germline gives CDR1 SEHNR, CDR2 FQNEAQ (reference sequence). The CDR3 spans 13 residues. The CDR3 loop reads CASSFPRGTEAFF. CDR3 coding DNA: TGTGCCAGCAGCTTCCCCAGGGGCACTGAAGCTTTCTTT.

This chain joins TRBV6-1 and TRBJ1-1; 10 bases are a match to TRBD1. The V gene end was trimmed by 5 bases and the J gene end by 4 bases; junction bases not matched to a gene: 4. This CDR3 spans 14 amino acids. Germline V lookup: CDR1 MNHNS, CDR2 SASEGT. CDR3 in amino acids: CASSPGTGVTEAFF. As DNA, the CDR3 is TGTGCCAGCAGTCCCGGGACAGGGGTCACTGAAGCTTTCTTT.

J is TRBJ1-1 and V is TRBV5-4; tentatively, D is TRBD1 (5 bases). The CDR3 length is 14 residues. Trimming took off 4 bases at V and 4 bases at J, with 14 bases between the two ends. Germline CDR1 is SGHNT and CDR2 is YYREEE (reference sequence). CDR3 DNA: TGTGCCAGCAGCCAAACAGGTTTGGTCACTGAAGCTTTCTTT. This encodes CASSQTGLVTEAFF.

V usage is TRBV4-3 and J usage is TRBJ1-4; D call uncertain. V was shortened by 1 base and J by 0 bases, with 6 bases between the two germline ends. This CDR3 comprises 15 residues. CDR1 and CDR2 from the germline V gene are LGHNA and YSLEER. The CDR3 is CASSQVSATNEKLFF. CDR3 nucleotide sequence: TGCGCCAGCAGCCAAGTTTCTGCAACTAATGAAAAACTGTTTTTT.

J is TRBJ1-2 and V is TRBV25-1; no firm D call. This CDR3 comprises 12 residues. V gave up 1 base and J gave up 8 bases, with 8 bases separating them. CDR1 is MGHDK and CDR2 is SYGVNS in the germline V gene. CDR3 residues: CASSELGRGYTF. The CDR3 DNA reads TGTGCCAGCAGTGAATTGGGGAGAGGCTACACCTTC.

This chain uses TRBV7-6 with TRBJ1-5; 7 bases match TRBD1. The ends lost 2 bases at V and 11 bases at J; junction bases unmatched: 15. The V gene's germline CDR1 is SGHVS and CDR2 FNYEAQ. The CDR3 runs 16 residues. The chain's CDR3 is CASSLLGGLEGSAQHF. The CDR3 bases are TGTGCCAGCAGCTTATTAGGGGGCCTGGAGGGGTCCGCCCAGCATTTT.

The rearrangement joins TRBV5-8 to TRBJ1-6; TRBD1 is a possible D gene (5 bases). Germline V gene lookup returns CDR1 SGHTS and CDR2 YDEGEE. The CDR3 is made up of 14 amino acids. The ends were cut back, 4 bases at V and 10 bases at J, with 15 bases in the middle. The CDR3: CASSTTREGSPLHF. The DNA of the CDR3 is TGTGCCAGCAGCACGACCAGGGAAGGCTCACCCCTCCACTTT.

The chain employs TRBV28 and TRBJ1-5; D unresolved. This CDR3 region has 12 residues. V was pared by 4 bases and J by 5 bases, with 6 bases between. Germline CDR1 reads MDHEN; CDR2 reads SYDVKM. Here the CDR3 reads CASSSRDQPQHF. For the CDR3, the DNA is TGTGCCAGCAGTTCCCGGGATCAGCCCCAGCATTTT.

The chain is built from TRBV28 and TRBJ2-7; 9 bases map to TRBD1. V lost 4 bases, J lost 0 bases, and 10 bases stayed unmatched. Germline V gives CDR1 MDHEN, CDR2 SYDVKM. There are 17 residues in the CDR3. The CDR3 bases are TGTGCCAGCAGTTCCTGGGGACAGGGCCTAAGCTCCTACGAGCAGTACTTC. Its translation is CASSSWGQGLSSYEQYF.

The rearrangement joins TRBV2 to TRBJ1-6; the D gene is possibly TRBD1 (5 bases). V was shortened by 3 bases and J by 6 bases, with 9 bases between the two germline ends. The CDR3 length is 14 residues. CDR1 is SNHLY, CDR2 FYNNEI, per germline. The CDR3 loop reads CASSEGPGNSPLHF. For the CDR3, the DNA is TGTGCCAGCAGTGAGGGGCCTGGTAATTCACCCCTCCACTTT.

V is TRBV11-2 and J is TRBJ2-1; D might be TRBD2 (6 bases). In germline, CDR1 is SGHAT, CDR2 FQNNGV. CDR3 size: 12 residues. Trimming left V 1 base short and J 12 bases short, with 10 bases between. The CDR3 DNA follows: TGTGCCAGCAGCTTAGTTGGGGGAGGGCAGTTCTTC. Its translation is CASSLVGGGQFF.

The chain carries TRBV29-1 and TRBJ2-5; 11 nucleotides line up with TRBD1. The CDR3 is made up of 14 amino acids. V dropped 5 bases and J dropped 3; count of bases not matched to a gene: 5. CDR1 and CDR2 (germline): SQVTM, ANQGSEA. The CDR3: CSVKDRGRKETQYF. The CDR3 DNA reads TGCAGCGTTAAGGACAGGGGGCGGAAAGAGACCCAGTACTTC.

The rearrangement joins TRBV19 to TRBJ2-2; TRBD1 agrees at 8 bases. The CDR3 runs to 16 residues. Trimming removed 5 bases from V and 1 base from J; junction bases left unmatched: 6. Germline-derived CDR1 and CDR2 are LNHDA and SQIVND (reference sequence). In nucleotides, the CDR3 is TGTGCCAGTAGTCCCCGCGGGACAGGGAACACCGGGGAGCTGTTTTTT. Residues: CASSPRGTGNTGELFF.

V is TRBV11-2 and J is TRBJ1-4, with a tentative D call TRBD1 (6 bases). Deletions cut 5 bases from V and 11 bases from J, with 18 bases between. Germline CDR1 is SGHAT and CDR2 is FQNNGV. This CDR3 has 14 residues. CDR3 in DNA: TGTGCCAGCAGCCCGTCCCGGGGGGCGAATAAACTGTTTTTT. The encoded protein is CASSPSRGANKLFF.

The chain employs TRBV7-9 and TRBJ2-1; no firm D call. Germline V lookup: CDR1 SEHNR, CDR2 FQNEAQ (reference sequence). V was shortened by 3 bases and J by 4 bases, with 13 bases between the two germline ends. The CDR3 loop spans 15 amino acids. CDR3 nucleotides: TGTGCCAGCAGCTTCGCCGTGCCACTTTACAATGAGCAGTTCTTC. Translation: CASSFAVPLYNEQFF.

This chain uses TRBV10-1 with TRBJ2-7; D call uncertain. Germline V gene lookup returns CDR1 WNHNN and CDR2 SYGVQD (reference sequence). Trimming took 0 bases from V and 2 from J, leaving 17 bases between them. This CDR3 has 17 amino acids. CDR3: CASSESYFLRQPYEQYF. CDR3 DNA: TGCGCCAGCAGTGAGTCCTACTTTCTCAGACAACCCTACGAGCAGTACTTC.